This is a list of T cell receptor beta chains from one sample in a study of regulatory T cells in long-lasting Graves disease. TCRdb redid the calling of the multiplex PCR reads with MiXCR, one entry per CDR3 protein. The sample records fewer than 350,000 distinct CDR3 sequences, 15% to 20% being singletons. Sequencing was performed on peripheral blood mononuclear cells (PBMCs), taken at new diagnosis, from a patient treated with antithyroid drugs. The receptors come from a female donor with Graves disease. Both conserved end residues are part of each CDR3. A D gene is named only where the DNA matches it firmly. Clone sizes are given selectively: once, few, many, or a class where the clone is expanded.

D: TRBD2
J: TRBJ2-1
V: TRBV12-3/TRBV12-4
size: many
DNA: TGTGCCAGCAGGGGACTAGCGGGACCCTACAATGAGCAGTTCTTC
CDR3: CASRGLAGPYNEQFF

D: TRBD2
J: TRBJ2-1
V: TRBV12-3/TRBV12-4
size: many
DNA: TGTGCCAGCGGACCGGGAGGACCCTACAATGAGCAGTTCTTC
CDR3: CASGPGGPYNEQFF

D: TRBD1
J: TRBJ2-4
V: TRBV7-8
size: many
DNA: TGTGCCAGCAGCCCCCACCGGGACAGAAGCCCTAAAGCCAAAAACATTCAGTACTTC
CDR3: CASSPHRDRSPKAKNIQYF

D: .
J: TRBJ1-1
V: TRBV6-1
size: many
DNA: TGTGCCAGCAGTGAAGCATGGGCTGAAGCTTTCTTT
CDR3: CASSEAWAEAFF

D: TRBD1
J: TRBJ2-1
V: TRBV28
size: .
DNA: TGTGCCAGCACTGAAGGGACAGCCGGTATTGAGCAGTTCTTC
CDR3: CASTEGTAGIEQFF

D: TRBD1
J: TRBJ2-4
V: TRBV9
size: many
DNA: TGTGCCAGCAGCCAAACAGGGGGGGCCAAAAACATTCAGTACTTC
CDR3: CASSQTGGAKNIQYF

D: .
J: TRBJ2-3
V: TRBV27
size: .
DNA: TGTGCCAGCAGTTTAATGTGGTCTACTAGCACAGATACGCAGTATTTT
CDR3: CASSLMWSTSTDTQYF

D: TRBD1
J: TRBJ2-4
V: TRBV10-2
size: few
DNA: TGCGCCGGCAGACCCGGGACAGAAGCCAAAAACATTCAGTACTTC
CDR3: CAGRPGTEAKNIQYF

D: .
J: TRBJ2-3
V: TRBV30
size: many
DNA: TGTGCCTGGAGGTCAGGCCCCGGAGGTACGCAGTATTTT
CDR3: CAWRSGPGGTQYF

D: TRBD2
J: TRBJ2-7
V: TRBV10-1
size: few
DNA: TGCGCCAGCAGTGGGGCTAGCGGCCACGAGCAGTACTTC
CDR3: CASSGASGHEQYF

D: .
J: TRBJ2-2
V: TRBV12-3/TRBV12-4
size: many
DNA: TGTGCCAGCAGTTTCTGGCAGGGCAGGGTGACCGGGGAGCTGTTTTTT
CDR3: CASSFWQGRVTGELFF

D: .
J: TRBJ1-5
V: TRBV5-8
size: many
DNA: TGTGCCAGCAGCATTGACAGTTCTTGGGAGCCCCAGCATTTT
CDR3: CASSIDSSWEPQHF

D: .
J: TRBJ1-1
V: TRBV28
size: many
DNA: TGTGCCAGCAGTTTAATAGGTGGCGGGGGCACTGAAGCTTTCTTT
CDR3: CASSLIGGGGTEAFF

D: .
J: TRBJ2-1
V: TRBV20-1
size: few
DNA: TGCAGTGCCTCGATAGCAGAGCAGTTCTTC
CDR3: CSASIAEQFF

D: TRBD2
J: TRBJ2-1
V: TRBV6-1
size: many
DNA: TGTGCCAGCAGTGAAGAACTAGCGGGAAGTAATGAGCAGTTCTTC
CDR3: CASSEELAGSNEQFF

D: .
J: TRBJ1-6
V: TRBV9
size: many
DNA: TGTGCCAGCAGCGCCGGAGTCGGTCCCCTCCACTTT
CDR3: CASSAGVGPLHF

D: .
J: TRBJ2-1
V: TRBV29-1
size: many
DNA: TGCAGCGTTGCCAGGGGCCCCTCCAATGAGCAGTTCTTC
CDR3: CSVARGPSNEQFF

D: .
J: TRBJ2-5
V: TRBV2
size: many
DNA: TGTGCCAGCAGTGAAGAAACCGCCCTCGGGGAGACCCAGTACTTC
CDR3: CASSEETALGETQYF

D: TRBD2
J: TRBJ2-3
V: TRBV6-4
size: .
DNA: TGTGCCAGCAGTGAAGAAACTAGCGGCACAGATACGCAGTATTTT
CDR3: CASSEETSGTDTQYF

D: .
J: TRBJ1-1
V: TRBV12-3/TRBV12-4
size: many
DNA: TGTGCCAGCAGTTTTAAATCTTTGAGCACTGAAGCTTTCTTT
CDR3: CASSFKSLSTEAFF

D: TRBD1
J: TRBJ2-5
V: TRBV11-2
size: few
DNA: TGTGCCAGCAGCTCCGCCCCTTACCGGGACAGTCTACAAGAGACCCAGTACTTC
CDR3: CASSSAPYRDSLQETQYF

D: .
J: TRBJ1-1
V: TRBV18
size: many
DNA: TGTGCCAGCTCACCCAGGACTGCGGGGCGGATCACTGAAGCTTTCTTT
CDR3: CASSPRTAGRITEAFF

D: .
J: TRBJ1-1
V: TRBV12-3/TRBV12-4
size: many
DNA: TGTGCCAGCAGTTTGGGAGGGAGGAACACTGAAGCTTTCTTT
CDR3: CASSLGGRNTEAFF

D: TRBD2
J: TRBJ2-4
V: TRBV9
size: .
DNA: TGTGCCAGCAAGCTTCAAGGGGCTAGCGGGAGGTGGAGGATTCCGAAAAACATTCAGTACTTC
CDR3: CASKLQGASGRWRIPKNIQYF

D: .
J: TRBJ2-1
V: TRBV19
size: many
DNA: TGTGCCAGTAGTATGGTTCCCCCCAGGAGTGAGCAGTTCTTC
CDR3: CASSMVPPRSEQFF

D: TRBD2
J: TRBJ2-1
V: TRBV7-9
size: many
DNA: TGTGCCAGCAGCTTGCTAGCGGGAGGAATGTACAATGAGCAGTTCTTC
CDR3: CASSLLAGGMYNEQFF